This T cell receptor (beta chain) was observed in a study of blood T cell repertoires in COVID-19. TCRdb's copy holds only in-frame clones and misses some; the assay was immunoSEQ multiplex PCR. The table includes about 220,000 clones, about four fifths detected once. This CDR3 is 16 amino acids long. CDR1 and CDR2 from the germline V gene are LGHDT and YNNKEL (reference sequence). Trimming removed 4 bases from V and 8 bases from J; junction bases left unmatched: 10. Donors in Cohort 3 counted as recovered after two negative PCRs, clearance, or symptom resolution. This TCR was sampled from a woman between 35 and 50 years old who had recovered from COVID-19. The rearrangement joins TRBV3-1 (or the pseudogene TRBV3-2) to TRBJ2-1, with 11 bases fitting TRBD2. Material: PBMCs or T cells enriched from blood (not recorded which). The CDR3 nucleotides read TGTGCCAGCAGCCGTAGTACGGGTAGCGGGAGGGATGAGCAGTTCTTC. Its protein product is CASSRSTGSGRDEQFF.